One and the same sample provided the 7 T cell receptor beta chains below, sequenced in a study of T cells in Graves' hyperthyroidism and ophthalmopathy. The source material, RNA transcripts, was used to amplify TCR beta CDR3 regions. With the HTBI primer set, the TCR CDR3 went through a first round of RT-PCR. TCRdb reanalysed the multiplex PCR reads using MiXCR and keeps one entry per CDR3 protein. The table includes under 200,000 distinct CDR3 sequences, less than 10% detected once. The source material was blood. These TCRs come from a woman aged 18-35 years with Graves' hyperthyroidism that later progressed to Graves' ophthalmopathy.

This clonotype has ten or more counts. The chain joins TRBV30 to TRBJ2-1; 7 bases match TRBD2. The CDR3 is 16 residues long. Germline V gene lookup returns CDR1 GTSNPN and CDR2 SVGIG (reference sequence). The V and J ends lost 3 bases and 0 bases, in that order; junction bases with no gene match: 8. The CDR3 spells CAWRLALPFSYNEQFF. The CDR3 DNA is TGTGCCTGGAGACTAGCGCTACCGTTCTCCTACAATGAGCAGTTCTTC.

This clonotype was seen a handful of times. V and J are TRBV5-4 and TRBJ2-2; TRBD1 matches at 10 bases. Germline lookup yields CDR1 SGHNT and CDR2 YYREEE (reference sequence). With V trimmed by 2 bases and J by 4 bases, 5 bases remained unmatched. The CDR3 is 16 residues long. In DNA, the CDR3 is TGTGCCAGCAGCTTCACCGGGACAGGGGTCACCGGGGAGCTGTTTTTT. Residues: CASSFTGTGVTGELFF.

There are many counts of this clonotype. This chain connects TRBV19 to TRBJ2-5; 10 bases align to TRBD1. Germline assignment: CDR1 LNHDA and CDR2 SQIVND (reference sequence). Trimming removed 0 bases from V and 5 bases from J; junction bases left unmatched: 9. The CDR3 has 17 amino acids. CDR3: CASSIDLLGQGSETQYF. The DNA of the CDR3 is TGTGCCAGTAGTATAGATCTCTTGGGACAGGGGTCTGAGACCCAGTACTTC.

This clonotype was found many times. This chain links TRBV12-3 or TRBV12-4 with TRBJ1-5; TRBD1 matches at 10 bases. With V trimmed by 6 bases and J by 4 bases, 3 bases remained unmatched. This CDR3 contains 14 residues. DNA of the CDR3: TGTGCCAGCAGCAAGGACAGGGGGAATCAGCCCCAGCATTTT. Translated: CASSKDRGNQPQHF.

This clonotype turned up a few times. The genes are TRBV19 and TRBJ1-4, with 8 bases lining up with TRBD1. The CDR3 is 17 residues long. V was clipped by 6 bases and J by 3 bases; unmatched bases: 12. Germline-derived CDR1 and CDR2 are LNHDA and SQIVND (reference sequence). DNA of the CDR3: TGTGCCAGTAGAACCGACCCCGACAGGGGCTCTAATGAAAAACTGTTTTTT. It is translated as CASRTDPDRGSNEKLFF.

The V call is TRBV6-1, the J call TRBJ2-2; TRBD1 matches 9 bases. Germline CDR1 reads MNHNS; CDR2 reads SASEGT. The ends lost 1 base at V and 9 bases at J; junction bases unmatched: 6. The CDR3 is made up of 15 amino acids. The CDR3 loop is CASSEDETGGRELFF. The CDR3 DNA is TGTGCCAGCAGTGAAGACGAGACAGGGGGGAGGGAGCTGTTTTTT.

This clonotype was recorded at least ten times. V usage is TRBV19 and J usage is TRBJ1-5, with a possible D match to TRBD1 (5 bases). V was clipped by 6 bases and J by 1 base, with 22 bases between them. The CDR3 is 18 amino acids. Germline CDR1 LNHDA, CDR2 SQIVND (reference sequence). CDR3 protein: CASRPTPRDRVSNQPQHF. For the CDR3, the DNA is TGTGCCAGTAGACCAACACCCCGGGACCGAGTAAGCAATCAGCCCCAGCATTTT.